One and the same sample provided the 3 T cell receptor beta chains below, sequenced in a study of blood T cell repertoires in COVID-19. The data were produced by immunoSEQ multiplex PCR, yet TCRdb's version contains in-frame clones alone and is incomplete. The sample has some 11,000 clones, about 90% seen once; the top ten hold approximately 4.3%. Sample: peripheral blood. These receptors all stem from a human donor in a cohort sampled during active COVID-19.

V is TRBV27 and J is TRBJ1-2; TRBD1 agrees at 8 bases. The CDR3 loop spans 14 amino acids. Germline CDR1 reads MNHEY; CDR2 reads SMNVEV (reference sequence). The J segment lost 8 bases and the V segment lost 3 bases, leaving 8 bases of the junction unmatched. The CDR3 nucleotides read TGTGCCAGCAGTTTCTCCGACAGGGGAAAGGGCTACACCTTC. It translates to CASSFSDRGKGYTF.

J is TRBJ2-3 and V is TRBV7-2, with 8 bases identical to TRBD2. With V trimmed by 3 bases and J by 5 bases, 7 bases remained unmatched. Germline V gene lookup returns CDR1 SGHTA and CDR2 FQGNSA. The CDR3 sequence is 15 residues long. CDR3 sequence (DNA): TGTGCCAGCAGCTTTAGCGGGGAGCGTGGAGATACGCAGTATTTT. This translates into CASSFSGERGDTQYF.

The gene calls are TRBV29-1 and TRBJ2-3, with D perhaps matching TRBD2 (8 bases). CDR1 SQVTM and CDR2 ANQGSEA come from the germline V gene. This CDR3 has 13 amino acids. V lost 6 bases and J 4 bases, leaving 14 bases between the germline ends. The CDR3 region is CSVNSGTADTQYF. The CDR3 region has the DNA TGCAGCGTCAATAGCGGGACAGCAGATACGCAGTATTTT.